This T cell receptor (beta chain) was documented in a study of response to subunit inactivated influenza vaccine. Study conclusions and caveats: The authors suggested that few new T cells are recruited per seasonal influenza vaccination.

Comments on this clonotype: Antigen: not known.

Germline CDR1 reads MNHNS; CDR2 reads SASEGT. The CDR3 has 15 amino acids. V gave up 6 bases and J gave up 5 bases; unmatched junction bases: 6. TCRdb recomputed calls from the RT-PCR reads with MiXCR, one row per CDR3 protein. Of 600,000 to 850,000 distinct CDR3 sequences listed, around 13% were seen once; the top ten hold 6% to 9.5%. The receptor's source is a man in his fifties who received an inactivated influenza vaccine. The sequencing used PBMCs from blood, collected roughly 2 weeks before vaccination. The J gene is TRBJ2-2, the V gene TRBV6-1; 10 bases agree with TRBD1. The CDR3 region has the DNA TGTGCCAGCAGAATAGACAGGGGGCTTACCGGGGAGCTGTTTTTT. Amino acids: CASRIDRGLTGELFF.